This T cell receptor beta chain was sequenced in a study of T-cell reconstitution after alpha-beta-depleted transplantation in children. This clonotype was found a few times. Using unique molecular identifiers, the investigators prepared the TCRbeta library. TCRdb re-called the PCR reads with MiXCR, one entry per CDR3 protein. This sample has 170,000 or so distinct CDR3 sequences, with about 6.4% found just once. Trimming stripped 3 bases from V and 10 bases from J, with 23 bases between. This CDR3 spans 16 amino acids. CDR1 is KGHDR, CDR2 SFDVKD, per germline. The TCR originated in a human donor who donated a stem cell graft to a child with Wiskott-Aldrich syndrome. The sample was PBMCs from the stem cell graft donor, taken from the stem cell graft. V is TRBV24-1 and J is TRBJ1-1; D uncertain. For the CDR3, the DNA is TGTGCCACCAGTGATAAGGGAGCGGACCCCGCCATCGGAGCTTTCTTT. This gives the protein CATSDKGADPAIGAFF.